The rows below give T cell receptor beta chains drawn from one sample of a study of regulatory and conventional T cells in RAG deficiency. TCRdb's copy holds only in-frame clones and misses some; the assay was immunoSEQ multiplex PCR. The table lists some 30,000 clones, approximately 90% of them singletons. This sample was shared with a second study, whose subject was regulatory T cells.

The specimen sequenced was CD8+ T cells sorted from blood. These receptors all stem from a human donor in good health. The CDR3 runs from the conserved cysteine through the conserved F or W.

>TRBJ2-1|TRBV14
CASSHLGLAGYGLNEQFF
>TRBJ1-2|TRBV4-1
CASSQGEQGHGYTF
>-|TRBV19
CASSPGRFDYYEQYF
>TRBJ1-5|TRBV19
CASSTTGGSNQPQHF
>TRBJ1-2|TRBV2
CASSEGRTNYGYTF
>TRBJ1-1|TRBV5-1
CASSLGGPEAFF
>TRBJ1-5|TRBV7-9
CASSLVSGGAGQPQHF
>TRBJ2-7|TRBV5-1
CASSLLLGAYEQYF
>TRBJ2-2|TRBV13
CASTLAGQNTGELFF
>TRBJ1-1|TRBV15
CATSYRQENTEAFF
>TRBJ2-5|TRBV7-9
CASSLAGKETQYF
>TRBJ2-7|TRBV2
CASREGQGAGYEQYF
>TRBJ1-4|TRBV11-2
CASSFWGADQNEKLFF
>TRBJ1-5|TRBV19
CASSVIPGLNQPQHF
>TRBJ2-2|TRBV6-1
CASSEGGDTGELFF
>TRBJ2-1|TRBV6-5
CASSASGSSYNEQFF
>TRBJ2-7|TRBV6-1
CASSGPGVGGQEEQYF
>TRBJ2-7|TRBV28
CASSFLDSDEQYF
>TRBJ1-2|TRBV25-1
CASSESQVFGYTF
>TRBJ1-1|TRBV7-9
CASSPRGTGLMNTEAFF
>TRBJ2-5|TRBV4-1
CASSQEGTSGQETQYF
>TRBJ2-5|TRBV27
CASSLSGRGVKETQYF
>TRBJ2-5|TRBV19
CASSMELAEQETQYF
>TRBJ2-3|TRBV4-1
CASSQDHTDTQYF
>TRBJ1-1|TRBV5-6
CASSLSRLVFRNTEAFF
>TRBJ1-6|TRBV7-3
CASSLTPVYNSPLHF
>TRBJ2-7|TRBV15
CATSDQRAYEQYF
>TRBJ2-2|TRBV7-9
CASSRTGISPGGGELFF
>TRBJ2-7|TRBV29-1
CSAGGGDGPYEQYF
>TRBJ2-7|TRBV5-6
CASSLGTGLNEQYF
>TRBJ2-7|TRBV7-9
CASSLVAGDFEQYF
>TRBJ2-7|TRBV27
CASSLEGSGAYEQYF
>TRBJ2-3|TRBV7-9
CASSSTGSPDTQYF
>TRBJ2-4|TRBV7-2
CASSPPRGGKAKNIQYF
>TRBJ2-1|TRBV6-1
CASSETSGDYNEQFF
>TRBJ2-1|TRBV7-9
CASSLASSGVLDNEQFF
>TRBJ1-1|TRBV19
CASSISANTEAFF
>TRBJ1-4|TRBV29-1
CSVGSGPAVGGEKLFF
>TRBJ2-2|TRBV11-3
CASSLGSGSSTGELFF
>TRBJ2-3|TRBV9
CASSVVAREGGDTQYF
>-|TRBV19
CASSIGQGAYEQYF
>TRBJ1-4|TRBV7-8
CASSPVGSRGEKLFF
>TRBJ1-5|TRBV5-6
CASSSKLRGNQPQHF
>TRBJ2-7|TRBV9
CASSLGLAESSYEQYF
>TRBJ1-2|TRBV7-9
CASSLLSPSQGAGYGYTF
>-|TRBV5-1
CASSQGQGLAYEQYF